The rows below give T cell receptor beta chains drawn from one sample of a study of shared clonotypes between healthy human individuals. Generated by immunoSEQ multiplex PCR, the TCRdb table keeps only in-frame clones and is missing some. The sample holds some 2 million clones, 85% to 95% seen once. Sequenced material: naive CD4+ T cells sorted from blood. These receptors were obtained from a young man in good health. Each CDR3 is given without its conserved first and last residue. Each record gives: V gene, J gene, CDR3 protein.

>TRBV18|TRBJ1-2
ASSPPQGGYT
>TRBV7-9|TRBJ1-6
ASSLETVNSPLH
>TRBV5-1|TRBJ1-6
ASSLAFSGINSPLH
>TRBV10-2|TRBJ1-6
ASVGTARNSPLH
>TRBV11-3|TRBJ2-2
ASSLRQGSGELF
>TRBV6-1|TRBJ1-5
ASSEAVRQATHPNQPQH
>TRBV7-9|TRBJ2-1
ASSLEGLTSGRGEQF
>TRBV29-1|TRBJ1-2
SAVQGPNYGYT
>TRBV13|TRBJ2-2
ASSFYAGENTGELF
>TRBV11-2|TRBJ1-1
ASSSSRGGTEAF
>TRBV6-5|TRBJ1-2
ASSYATGKNGYT
>TRBV5-4|TRBJ1-1
ASSMTFTGTEAF
>TRBV5-4|TRBJ2-5
ASSPGTSGGQETQY
>TRBV6-5|TRBJ2-2
ASIPRSSLPGELF
>TRBV18|TRBJ1-1
ASSPTRGERAEAF
>TRBV6-6|TRBJ2-7
ASSYAVRYEQY
>TRBV7-9|TRBJ2-5
ASSLSPQETQY
>TRBV28|TRBJ1-1
ASSPPVGVGNTEAF
>TRBV4-3|TRBJ2-1
ASSQDHVGGYNEQF
>TRBV11-1|TRBJ2-5
ASSLGQRETQY
>TRBV5-6|TRBJ2-7
ASSLEQGAGEQY
>TRBV7-9|TRBJ2-3
ASSLSGTDTQY
>TRBV2|TRBJ2-4
ASTSIAKNIQY
>TRBV7-9|TRBJ2-2
ASSLGGQGGELF
>TRBV29-1|TRBJ1-1
SVAVDRASTEAF
>TRBV15|TRBJ1-5
ATSSPAGFNQPQH
>TRBV10-2|TRBJ1-1
ASSEENTEAF
>TRBV20-1|TRBJ1-6
SASVAPLH
>TRBV5-6|TRBJ2-1
ASRSASTGGSYNEQF
>TRBV6-1|TRBJ1-1
ASSELWGEGTEAF
>TRBV7-9|TRBJ1-2
ASSLGDTSYGYT
>TRBV5-4|TRBJ2-5
ASSRGLAGNGETQY
>TRBV29-1|TRBJ1-2
SVGQTGGYGYT
>TRBV6-1|TRBJ2-5
ASSPVGGPRETQY
>TRBV10-2|TRBJ1-3
ASSEQGAGNAIY
>TRBV7-9|TRBJ2-2
ASSDTTGELF
>TRBV5-1|TRBJ2-1
ASSFATSGNNEQF
>TRBV7-9|TRBJ2-3
ASSLQGTDTQY
>TRBV11-3|TRBJ2-1
ASSLGQGLPNEQF
>TRBV6-5|TRBJ1-2
ASSYSVDRAGYT
>TRBV6-5|TRBJ2-3
ASSYFSGEGADTQY
>TRBV19|TRBJ2-7
ASTTRGPPGEQY
>TRBV5-4|TRBJ2-3
ASSLQTPGGKDTQY
>TRBV7-2|TRBJ2-3
ASSVGLAGPTDTQY
>TRBV19|TRBJ1-5
ASNGRDQPQH
>TRBV7-3|TRBJ1-2
ASSQDRWGYGYT
>TRBV28|TRBJ1-4
ASSQRDEKLF
>TRBV25-1|TRBJ1-2
ASSDGFGGYT
>TRBV4-2|TRBJ2-7
ASSQVSSGGYSYEQY
>TRBV10-3|TRBJ1-3
AINPGQGAGNTIY
>TRBV30|TRBJ2-7
AWSNLSEGEQY
>TRBV19|TRBJ2-3
ATSPGTGVVDTQY